This TCR beta chain was found in a study of control samples from healthy donors and cancer patients. Sequencing used immunoSEQ multiplex PCR; TCRdb keeps in-frame clones, though not all of them. The sample carries approximately 100,000 clones, approximately 88% recorded once. The CDR3 consists of 15 residues. Germline trimming cut 6 bases from V and 4 bases from J; bases unmatched to any gene: 8. Germline CDR1 is ENHRY and CDR2 is SYGVKD. The receptor was derived from a man between 65 and 79 years old with lung cancer. The rearrangement uses TRBV10-3 and TRBJ1-2, with 10 bases identical to TRBD1. The sequenced sample was PBMCs. The CDR3 bases are TGTGCCATCAGCGGGGACAGGGGTAAAATCTATGGCTACACCTTC. The encoded protein is CAISGDRGKIYGYTF.